A single TCR beta chain is shown here with its context. This entry belongs to a study of neoadjuvant anti-PD-1 for oral cavity cancer. Blood cells were analyzed directly, without culture or expansion. Unmatched junction bases numbered 8, after V lost 0 bases and J lost 3 bases. The germline CDR1 and CDR2 sequences are SGHRS and YFSETQ. There are 17 residues in the CDR3. Sequenced by immunoSEQ multiplex PCR; TCRdb stores in-frame clones only, minus some. This table has some 16,000 clones, about 60% appearing once. Specimen: PBMCs, collected before nivolumab (anti-PD-1) treatment. V gene TRBV5-1 combines with J gene TRBJ2-3; 9 bases match TRBD2. The sequence came from a person aged 40 to 85 with oral cavity squamous cell carcinoma. The DNA for the CDR3 is TGCGCCAGCAGCTTGGTGGGCGGGAGGGCCTTAACAGATACGCAGTATTTT. The encoded protein is CASSLVGGRALTDTQYF.